A selection of T cell receptor beta chains follows, all from one sample in a study of T cell repertoires in cytomegalovirus infection. MiXCR, run by TCRdb on the reads, gives a single entry per CDR3 protein. The data hold 27,000 or so distinct CDR3 sequences, with around 19% observed a single time. No antigen has been identified for these receptors. Sequenced material: CD8+ T cells from cultured PBMCs, taken from culture after CMV antigen stimulation. Receptors were obtained from a human donor in good health (CMV status not recorded). Some clones in this sample may be carry-over from other donors' samples. The CDR3 runs from the conserved cysteine through the conserved F or W. Fields, in order: J gene, V gene, clone size, D gene, CDR3 protein, CDR3 DNA. A D gene is named only where the DNA matches it firmly. The size entry is marked missing in some rows and otherwise reads once, few, many or a size class.

>TRBJ2-1|TRBV7-2|.|.
CASSLAGLEQFF
TGTGCCAGCAGCTTGGCGGGCCTTGAGCAGTTCTTC
>TRBJ1-2|TRBV19|.|TRBD1
CASSINRDSYGYTF
TGTGCCAGTAGTATAAACCGGGACAGTTATGGCTACACCTTC
>TRBJ2-5|TRBV7-2|.|.
CASSLVREQETQYF
TGTGCCAGCAGCTTAGTGAGGGAACAAGAGACCCAGTACTTC
>TRBJ2-5|TRBV12-3/TRBV12-4|.|TRBD1
CASSPPTGGGETQYF
TGTGCCAGCAGTCCACCGACAGGGGGCGGCGAGACCCAGTACTTC
>TRBJ2-5|TRBV7-9|few|.
CASSSFRGDRETQYF
TGTGCCAGCAGCTCTTTCAGGGGAGATCGAGAGACCCAGTACTTC
>TRBJ2-3|TRBV6-2/TRBV6-3|many|.
CASSCLSCGASTDTQYF
TGTGCCAGCAGTTGCCTCTCTTGCGGTGCTAGCACAGATACGCAGTATTTT
>TRBJ2-3|TRBV20-1|few|TRBD2
CSARGGGQGDTQYF
TGCAGTGCTAGGGGGGGAGGGCAAGGAGATACGCAGTATTTT
>TRBJ2-3|TRBV28|.|.
CASSFQDTQYF
TGTGCCAGCAGTTTCCAAGATACGCAGTATTTT
>TRBJ2-1|TRBV7-2|.|TRBD2
CASSLGSGGVNEQFF
TGTGCCAGCAGCTTAGGTAGCGGGGGGGTTAATGAGCAGTTCTTC
>TRBJ2-7|TRBV7-2|few|.
CASSLATTSRYEQYF
TGTGCCAGCAGCTTAGCAACGACATCCCGCTACGAGCAGTACTTC